This TCR beta chain was recovered during a study of cytomegalovirus exposure and HLA in healthy donors. Vbeta (60) and Jbeta (13) primers were used in the PCR. Produced via immunoSEQ multiplex PCR; TCRdb's table is partial and in-frame only. The sample records approximately 160,000 clones, 68% being singletons. Germline lookup yields CDR1 SGDLS and CDR2 YYNGEE. This CDR3 is built from 13 residues. V shed 3 bases and J shed 4 bases, with 7 bases lying between them. Among the donors, all were healthy bone marrow donors. The sample consisted of PBMCs. The receptor's source is a man aged 50-59 years in good health and CMV-seronegative. This chain uses TRBV9 with TRBJ2-2; D is undetermined. The CDR3 DNA sequence: TGTGCCAGCAGCGCCTTTCCCACCGGGGAGCTGTTTTTT. It encodes CASSAFPTGELFF.